These T cell receptor beta chains were read from a single sample in a study of OX40 agonist ivuxolimab in advanced cancers. Only in-frame clones appear in the TCRdb table, and some are missing; sequencing was by immunoSEQ multiplex PCR. Of more than 55,000 clones listed, 70% to 90% are singletons. Specimen: CD4+ or CD8+ T cells sorted from blood, collected in a trial of the OX40 agonist ivuxolimab. The receptors were sampled from an adult with an advanced solid tumor such as melanoma, head and neck, liver or kidney cancer. CDR3s include the opening cysteine and the closing phenylalanine or tryptophan. A D gene is named only where the DNA matches it firmly. Some rows mark clone size as missing; the rest say once, few, many or name a class of expanded clone.

D gene: .
clone size: once
J gene: TRBJ2-7
V gene: TRBV11-2
CDR3 protein: CASSRRSTGLVYEQYF
CDR3 DNA: TGTGCCAGCAGCCGACGTAGCACGGGACTGGTCTACGAGCAGTACTTC

D gene: .
clone size: .
J gene: TRBJ1-1
V gene: TRBV18
CDR3 protein: CASSHNREAFF
CDR3 DNA: TGTGCCAGCTCCCACAATCGAGAAGCTTTCTTT

D gene: .
clone size: few
J gene: TRBJ2-3
V gene: TRBV19
CDR3 protein: CASRGSGYITDTQYF
CDR3 DNA: TGTGCCTCGAGAGGGTCAGGTTACATCACAGATACGCAGTATTTT

D gene: .
clone size: once
J gene: TRBJ1-2
V gene: TRBV11-3
CDR3 protein: CASSPSGAYGYTF
CDR3 DNA: TGTGCCAGCAGCCCATCGGGTGCCTATGGCTACACCTTC

D gene: .
clone size: once
J gene: TRBJ1-3
V gene: TRBV2
CDR3 protein: CASRSGNTIYF
CDR3 DNA: TGTGCCAGCAGGAGTGGAAACACCATATATTTT

D gene: .
clone size: once
J gene: TRBJ1-3
V gene: TRBV9
CDR3 protein: CASSVGSWGQNTIYF
CDR3 DNA: TGTGCCAGCAGCGTCGGCTCCTGGGGACAAAACACCATATATTTT

D gene: .
clone size: .
J gene: TRBJ2-7
V gene: TRBV7-9
CDR3 protein: CASSLHISYEQYF
CDR3 DNA: TGTGCCAGCAGCTTACACATCTCCTACGAGCAGTACTTC

D gene: .
clone size: .
J gene: TRBJ1-5
V gene: TRBV5-1
CDR3 protein: CASSLQGSRNQPQHF
CDR3 DNA: TGCGCCAGCAGCCTACAGGGAAGTAGGAATCAGCCCCAGCATTTT

D gene: TRBD2
clone size: .
J gene: TRBJ2-5
V gene: TRBV2
CDR3 protein: CASIRAGGETQYF
CDR3 DNA: TGTGCCAGCATCAGAGCGGGGGGGGAGACCCAGTACTTC

D gene: TRBD1
clone size: .
J gene: TRBJ1-6
V gene: TRBV6-6
CDR3 protein: CASSYMGQGSGSPLHF
CDR3 DNA: TGTGCCAGCAGTTATATGGGACAGGGCAGTGGATCACCCCTCCACTTT

D gene: TRBD2
clone size: .
J gene: TRBJ2-2
V gene: TRBV9
CDR3 protein: CASSRDASGGLTGELFF
CDR3 DNA: TGTGCCAGCAGCCGAGATGCTAGCGGGGGGCTCACCGGGGAGCTGTTTTTT

D gene: TRBD2
clone size: .
J gene: TRBJ2-3
V gene: TRBV9
CDR3 protein: CASSVGLAGGSDTQYF
CDR3 DNA: TGTGCCAGCAGCGTAGGACTAGCGGGGGGCTCAGATACGCAGTATTTT

D gene: .
clone size: .
J gene: TRBJ2-7
V gene: TRBV11-3
CDR3 protein: CASSSAGTYEQYF
CDR3 DNA: TGTGCCAGCAGCTCCGCCGGGACATACGAGCAGTACTTC

D gene: TRBD1
clone size: .
J gene: TRBJ2-7
V gene: TRBV6-5
CDR3 protein: CASSRGQGGYEQYF
CDR3 DNA: TGTGCCAGCAGTAGAGGACAGGGAGGATACGAGCAGTACTTC

D gene: .
clone size: .
J gene: TRBJ1-4
V gene: TRBV5-7
CDR3 protein: CASSLLRRSGIEKLFF
CDR3 DNA: TGTGCCAGCAGCTTGCTCAGGCGTAGCGGGATTGAAAAACTGTTTTTT

D gene: .
clone size: .
J gene: TRBJ1-2
V gene: TRBV2
CDR3 protein: CASSEVAGPGGYTF
CDR3 DNA: TGTGCCAGCAGTGAGGTAGCAGGCCCGGGGGGCTACACCTTC

D gene: .
clone size: .
J gene: TRBJ2-1
V gene: TRBV7-9
CDR3 protein: CASSLLGEQFF
CDR3 DNA: TGTGCCAGCAGCTTATTAGGTGAGCAGTTCTTC

D gene: .
clone size: .
J gene: TRBJ2-3
V gene: TRBV9
CDR3 protein: CASSVRSSTDTQYF
CDR3 DNA: TGTGCCAGCAGCGTAAGGAGCAGCACAGATACGCAGTATTTT

D gene: .
clone size: .
J gene: TRBJ1-3
V gene: TRBV7-2
CDR3 protein: CASSPQPVQLAGNTIYF
CDR3 DNA: TGTGCCAGCAGCCCTCAACCGGTACAGCTCGCTGGAAACACCATATATTTT

D gene: .
clone size: once
J gene: TRBJ1-2
V gene: TRBV6-5
CDR3 protein: CASSYSGKGGYTF
CDR3 DNA: TGTGCCAGCAGTTACTCGGGGAAAGGTGGCTACACCTTC

D gene: .
clone size: .
J gene: TRBJ2-1
V gene: TRBV9
CDR3 protein: CASSVDHREGYNEQFF
CDR3 DNA: TGTGCCAGCAGCGTAGATCACAGGGAAGGCTACAATGAGCAGTTCTTC

D gene: .
clone size: once
J gene: TRBJ1-3
V gene: TRBV28
CDR3 protein: CASNLGGGNTIYF
CDR3 DNA: TGTGCCAGCAACTTGGGAGGAGGAAACACCATATATTTT

D gene: TRBD2
clone size: .
J gene: TRBJ2-7
V gene: TRBV19
CDR3 protein: CASSILPSGIARGEDYEQYF
CDR3 DNA: TGTGCCAGTAGTATACTACCCTCAGGGATTGCCCGGGGGGAAGACTACGAGCAGTACTTC

D gene: TRBD1
clone size: .
J gene: TRBJ1-1
V gene: TRBV5-1
CDR3 protein: CASSLAWDRGRTFF
CDR3 DNA: TGCGCCAGCAGCTTGGCCTGGGACAGGGGGCGAACTTTCTTT

D gene: .
clone size: .
J gene: TRBJ1-4
V gene: TRBV6-5
CDR3 protein: CASSPQGRNEKLFF
CDR3 DNA: TGTGCCAGCAGTCCACAGGGAAGGAATGAAAAACTGTTTTTT

D gene: .
clone size: .
J gene: TRBJ1-1
V gene: TRBV11-2
CDR3 protein: CASSVTGTNTEAFF
CDR3 DNA: TGTGCCAGCAGTGTGACAGGAACTAACACTGAAGCTTTCTTT

D gene: .
clone size: once
J gene: TRBJ1-2
V gene: TRBV12-2
CDR3 protein: CASRSASPDYGYTF
CDR3 DNA: TGTGCAAGTCGCTCAGCCTCTCCGGACTATGGCTACACCTTC

D gene: .
clone size: .
J gene: TRBJ2-3
V gene: TRBV5-1
CDR3 protein: CASSLVGGMADTQYF
CDR3 DNA: TGCGCCAGCAGCTTGGTCGGGGGAATGGCAGATACGCAGTATTTT

D gene: .
clone size: few
J gene: TRBJ1-2
V gene: TRBV29-1
CDR3 protein: CSARGDQGINYGYTF
CDR3 DNA: TGCAGCGCGCGGGGGGACCAGGGAATTAACTATGGCTACACCTTC

D gene: TRBD1
clone size: once
J gene: TRBJ1-5
V gene: TRBV6-5
CDR3 protein: CASSYSKTGHQPQHF
CDR3 DNA: TGTGCCAGCAGTTACTCGAAGACAGGGCATCAGCCCCAGCATTTT

D gene: .
clone size: .
J gene: TRBJ1-2
V gene: TRBV4-1
CDR3 protein: CASSQTSAGAGYGYTF
CDR3 DNA: TGCGCCAGCAGCCAAACTTCCGCGGGCGCGGGCTATGGCTACACCTTC

D gene: TRBD2
clone size: .
J gene: TRBJ2-1
V gene: TRBV7-3
CDR3 protein: CASSLSLADYNEQFF
CDR3 DNA: TGTGCCAGCAGCTTATCCCTAGCGGACTACAATGAGCAGTTCTTC

D gene: .
clone size: .
J gene: TRBJ1-2
V gene: TRBV12-5
CDR3 protein: CASGIGTYGYTF
CDR3 DNA: TGTGCTAGTGGTATCGGGACGTATGGCTACACCTTC

D gene: .
clone size: .
J gene: TRBJ1-1
V gene: TRBV11-1
CDR3 protein: CASSLSENTEAFF
CDR3 DNA: TGTGCCAGCAGCTTAAGCGAGAACACTGAAGCTTTCTTT

D gene: .
clone size: .
J gene: TRBJ1-5
V gene: TRBV6-6
CDR3 protein: CASSYGGRDQPQHF
CDR3 DNA: TGTGCCAGCAGTTACGGGGGGCGCGATCAGCCCCAGCATTTT

D gene: .
clone size: once
J gene: TRBJ1-1
V gene: TRBV5-6
CDR3 protein: CASSTYPGGGNTEAFF
CDR3 DNA: TGTGCCAGCAGCACGTACCCCGGGGGTGGGAACACTGAAGCTTTCTTT

D gene: TRBD1
clone size: .
J gene: TRBJ2-3
V gene: TRBV5-1
CDR3 protein: CASSSWDRGSTDTQYF
CDR3 DNA: TGCGCCAGCAGCTCATGGGACAGGGGAAGCACAGATACGCAGTATTTT

D gene: .
clone size: few
J gene: TRBJ1-1
V gene: TRBV18
CDR3 protein: CASSPGPEAFF
CDR3 DNA: TGTGCCAGCTCACCAGGACCCGAAGCTTTCTTT

D gene: .
clone size: .
J gene: TRBJ2-1
V gene: TRBV2
CDR3 protein: CASSAGWGNEQFF
CDR3 DNA: TGTGCCAGCAGTGCTGGCTGGGGGAATGAGCAGTTCTTC

D gene: .
clone size: .
J gene: TRBJ2-1
V gene: TRBV6-6
CDR3 protein: CASSGPYNEQFF
CDR3 DNA: TGTGCCAGCAGTGGACCCTACAATGAGCAGTTCTTC

D gene: .
clone size: .
J gene: TRBJ1-5
V gene: TRBV5-1
CDR3 protein: CASSLLGEINQPQHF
CDR3 DNA: TGCGCCAGCAGCCTGCTCGGGGAGATCAATCAGCCCCAGCATTTT

D gene: .
clone size: .
J gene: TRBJ2-2
V gene: TRBV6-5
CDR3 protein: CASTLMAGSTGELFF
CDR3 DNA: TGTGCCAGCACCCTCATGGCGGGGTCCACCGGGGAGCTGTTTTTT